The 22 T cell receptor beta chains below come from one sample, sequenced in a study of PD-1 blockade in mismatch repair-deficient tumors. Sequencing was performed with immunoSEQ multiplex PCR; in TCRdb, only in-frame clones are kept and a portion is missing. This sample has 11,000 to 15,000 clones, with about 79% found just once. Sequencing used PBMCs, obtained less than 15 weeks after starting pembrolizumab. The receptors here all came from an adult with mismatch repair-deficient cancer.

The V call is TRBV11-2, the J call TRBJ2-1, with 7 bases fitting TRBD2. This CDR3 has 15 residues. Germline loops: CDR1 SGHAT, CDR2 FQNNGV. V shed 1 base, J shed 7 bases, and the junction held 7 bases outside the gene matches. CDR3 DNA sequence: TGTGCCAGCAGCTTAGTGGTGGGAGGGAAGAATGAGCAGTTCTTC. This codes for CASSLVVGGKNEQFF.

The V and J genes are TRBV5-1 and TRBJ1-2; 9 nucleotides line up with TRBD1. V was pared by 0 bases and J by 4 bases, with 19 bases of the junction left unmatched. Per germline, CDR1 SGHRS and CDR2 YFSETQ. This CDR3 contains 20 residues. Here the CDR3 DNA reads TGCGCCAGCAGCTTGGGGTCTACAGGGGGCGCCCCTAGCATAAGCTATGGCTACACCTTC. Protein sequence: CASSLGSTGGAPSISYGYTF.

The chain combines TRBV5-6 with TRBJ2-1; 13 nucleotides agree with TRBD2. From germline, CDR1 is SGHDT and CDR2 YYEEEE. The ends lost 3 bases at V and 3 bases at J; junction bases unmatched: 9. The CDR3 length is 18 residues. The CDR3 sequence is CASSSGLAGVTFYNEQFF. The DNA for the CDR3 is TGTGCCAGCAGCTCAGGACTAGCGGGAGTCACATTCTACAATGAGCAGTTCTTC.

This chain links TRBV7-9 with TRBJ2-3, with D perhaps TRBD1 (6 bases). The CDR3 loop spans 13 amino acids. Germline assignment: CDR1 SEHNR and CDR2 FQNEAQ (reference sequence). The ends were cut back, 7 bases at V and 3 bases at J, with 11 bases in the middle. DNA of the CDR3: TGTGCCAGCACCGGAGGACAGACAGATACGCAGTATTTT. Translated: CASTGGQTDTQYF.

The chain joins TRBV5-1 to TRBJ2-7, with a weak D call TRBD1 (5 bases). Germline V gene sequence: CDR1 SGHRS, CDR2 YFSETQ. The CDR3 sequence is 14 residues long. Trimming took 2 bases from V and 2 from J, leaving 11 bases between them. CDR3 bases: TGCGCCAGCAGCTTATATACAGGAACCTACGAGCAGTACTTC. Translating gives CASSLYTGTYEQYF.

This CDR3 is CASSLLSSSFNEQFF. Here the CDR3 DNA reads TGTGCCAGCAGCTTACTATCAAGTAGTTTCAATGAGCAGTTCTTC. The genes are TRBV7-3 and TRBJ2-1; D is undetermined. The CDR3 covers 15 residues. CDR1 is SGHTA and CDR2 is FQGTGA in the germline V gene. Trimming removed 2 bases at V and 6 bases at J, with 14 bases between.

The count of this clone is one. The CDR3 here is CASSPPFVAGYYGYTF. CDR3 DNA: TGTGCCAGCAGCCCACCGTTTGTGGCAGGTTACTATGGCTACACCTTC. V and J are TRBV7-9 and TRBJ1-2; D is ambiguous. Trimming removed 5 bases from V and 3 bases from J, with 19 bases in between. The germline V gene encodes CDR1 SEHNR and CDR2 FQNEAQ (reference sequence). This CDR3 spans 16 amino acids.

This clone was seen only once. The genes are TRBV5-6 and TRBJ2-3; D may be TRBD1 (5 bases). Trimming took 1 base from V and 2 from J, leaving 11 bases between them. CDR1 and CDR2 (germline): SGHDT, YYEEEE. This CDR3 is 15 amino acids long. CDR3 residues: CASSLTGRITDTQYF. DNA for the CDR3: TGTGCCAGCAGCTTGACAGGCCGAATCACAGATACGCAGTATTTT. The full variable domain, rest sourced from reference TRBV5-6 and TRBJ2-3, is DAGVTQSPTHLIKTRGQQVTLRCSPKSGHDTVSWYQQALGQGPQFIFQYYEEEERQRGNFPDRFSGHQFPNYSSELNVNALLLGDSALYLCASSLTGRITDTQYFGPGTRLTVL.

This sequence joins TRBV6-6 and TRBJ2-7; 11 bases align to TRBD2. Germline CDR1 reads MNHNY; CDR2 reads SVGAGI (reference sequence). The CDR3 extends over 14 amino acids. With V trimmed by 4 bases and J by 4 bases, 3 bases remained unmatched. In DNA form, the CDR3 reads TGTGCCAGCAGTTCCCTAGCGGGAGGATACGAGCAGTACTTC. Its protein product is CASSSLAGGYEQYF.

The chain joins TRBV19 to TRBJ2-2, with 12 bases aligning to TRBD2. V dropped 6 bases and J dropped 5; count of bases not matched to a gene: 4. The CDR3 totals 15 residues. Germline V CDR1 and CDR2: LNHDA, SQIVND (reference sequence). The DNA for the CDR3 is TGTGCCAGTAGATTCGGGACTAGCGGGACCGGGGAGCTGTTTTTT. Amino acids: CASRFGTSGTGELFF.

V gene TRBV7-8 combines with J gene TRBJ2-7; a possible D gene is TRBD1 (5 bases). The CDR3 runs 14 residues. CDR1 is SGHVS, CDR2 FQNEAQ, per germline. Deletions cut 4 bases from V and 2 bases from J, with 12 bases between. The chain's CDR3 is CASSSPDTAYEQYF. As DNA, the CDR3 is TGTGCCAGCAGCTCCCCGGACACTGCCTACGAGCAGTACTTC. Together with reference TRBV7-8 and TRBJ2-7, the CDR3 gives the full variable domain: GAGVSQSPRYKVAKRGQDVALRCDPISGHVSLFWYQQALGQGPEFLTYFQNEAQLDKSGLPSDRFFAERPEGSVSTLKIQRTQQEDSAVYLCASSSPDTAYEQYFGPGTRLTVT.

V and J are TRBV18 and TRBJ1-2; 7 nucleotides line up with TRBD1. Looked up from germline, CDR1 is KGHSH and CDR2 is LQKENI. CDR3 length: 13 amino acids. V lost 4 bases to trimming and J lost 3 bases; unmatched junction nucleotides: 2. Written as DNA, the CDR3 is TGTGCCAGCTCACGGGACAGAGACTATGGCTACACCTTC. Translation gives CASSRDRDYGYTF.

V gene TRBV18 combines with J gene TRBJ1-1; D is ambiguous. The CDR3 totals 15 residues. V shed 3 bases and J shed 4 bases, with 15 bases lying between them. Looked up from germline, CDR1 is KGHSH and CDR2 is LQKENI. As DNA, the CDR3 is TGTGCCAGCTCACCCTCGCGGGGAACGACCACTGAAGCTTTCTTT. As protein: CASSPSRGTTTEAFF.

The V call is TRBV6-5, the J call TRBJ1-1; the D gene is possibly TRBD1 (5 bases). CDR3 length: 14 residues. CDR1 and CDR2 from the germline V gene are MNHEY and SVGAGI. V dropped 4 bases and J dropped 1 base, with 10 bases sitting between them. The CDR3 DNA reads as TGTGCCAGCAGTTTCTCAGACAGGAACACTGAAGCTTTCTTT. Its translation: CASSFSDRNTEAFF.

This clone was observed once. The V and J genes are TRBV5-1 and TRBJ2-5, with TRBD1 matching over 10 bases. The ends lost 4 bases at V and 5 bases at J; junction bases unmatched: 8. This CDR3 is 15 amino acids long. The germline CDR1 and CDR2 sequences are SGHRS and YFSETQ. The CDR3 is CASSTGQGIRETQYF. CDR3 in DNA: TGCGCCAGCAGCACGGGACAGGGGATCCGGGAGACCCAGTACTTC.

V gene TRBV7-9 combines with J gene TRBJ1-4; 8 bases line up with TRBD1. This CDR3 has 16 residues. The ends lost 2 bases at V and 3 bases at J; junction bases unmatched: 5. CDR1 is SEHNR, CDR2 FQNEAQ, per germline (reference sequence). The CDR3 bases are TGTGCCAGCAGCTTACTCGACAGGGGTGCTAATGAAAAACTGTTTTTT. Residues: CASSLLDRGANEKLFF.

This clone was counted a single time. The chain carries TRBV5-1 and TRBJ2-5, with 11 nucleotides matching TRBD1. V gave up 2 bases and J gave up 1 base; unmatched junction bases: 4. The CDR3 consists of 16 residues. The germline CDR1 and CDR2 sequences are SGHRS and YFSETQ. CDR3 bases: TGCGCCAGCAGCTTAGGACAGGGGGCCTCCCAAGAGACCCAGTACTTC. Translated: CASSLGQGASQETQYF.

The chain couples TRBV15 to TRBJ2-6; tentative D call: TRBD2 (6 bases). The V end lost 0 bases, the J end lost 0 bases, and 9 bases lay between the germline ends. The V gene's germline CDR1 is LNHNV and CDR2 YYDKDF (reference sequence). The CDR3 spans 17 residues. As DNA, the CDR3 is TGTGCCACCAGCAGAGATCGGAGGGGCTCTGGGGCCAACGTCCTGACTTTC. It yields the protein CATSRDRRGSGANVLTF.

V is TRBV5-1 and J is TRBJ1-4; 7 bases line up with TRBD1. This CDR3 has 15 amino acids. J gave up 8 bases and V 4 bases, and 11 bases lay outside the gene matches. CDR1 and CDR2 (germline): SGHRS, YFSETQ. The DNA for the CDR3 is TGCGCCAGCAGCCAGATCCAGGGGGGAGGAGAAAAACTGTTTTTT. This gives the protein CASSQIQGGGEKLFF.

CDR3 in DNA: TGTGCCAGCAGCTTAGGCGGGAGGAACGCAGATACGCAGTATTTT. Its protein is CASSLGGRNADTQYF. The chain carries TRBV7-9 and TRBJ2-3; the match to TRBD2 covers 8 bases. J was trimmed by 4 bases and V by 1 base; bases with no gene match: 4. The CDR3 covers 15 residues. Germline CDR1 and CDR2: SEHNR and FQNEAQ (reference sequence).

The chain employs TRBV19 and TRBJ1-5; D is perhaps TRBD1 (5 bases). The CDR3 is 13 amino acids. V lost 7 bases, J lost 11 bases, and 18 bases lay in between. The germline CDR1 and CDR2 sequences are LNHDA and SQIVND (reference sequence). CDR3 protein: CASTQLREGTQHF. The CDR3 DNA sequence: TGTGCCAGTACCCAACTCAGGGAAGGGACCCAGCATTTT. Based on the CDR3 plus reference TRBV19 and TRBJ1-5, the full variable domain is DGGITQSPKYLFRKEGQNVTLSCEQNLNHDAMYWYRQDPGQGLRLIYYSQIVNDFQKGDIAEGYSVSREKKESFPLTVTSAQKNPTAFYLCASTQLREGTQHFGDGTRLSIL.

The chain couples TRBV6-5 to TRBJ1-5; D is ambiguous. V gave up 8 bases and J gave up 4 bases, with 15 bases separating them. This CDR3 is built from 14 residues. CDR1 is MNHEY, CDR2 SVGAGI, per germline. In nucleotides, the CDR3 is TGTGCCAGCGGAAGGAGAGATGCGAATCAGCCCCAGCATTTT. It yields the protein CASGRRDANQPQHF.